These 32 T cell receptor beta chains were sequenced from one sample in a study of Ad26.COV2.S vaccination and SARS-CoV-2 variants. Treatment indicated: 15 to 20 received Ad26.COV2.S at low or high dose, single or two shots; 5 received placebo; per-sample allocation not given. It was on day 63 after the first vaccine or placebo injection that samples were taken. The data were produced by immunoSEQ multiplex PCR, yet TCRdb's version contains in-frame clones alone and is incomplete. The profile shows about 480,000 clones, 87% of them singletons. The sample consisted of peripheral blood, taken in a trial of Ad26.COV2.S vaccine versus placebo. The receptor set was obtained from a person between 18 and 65 years old who received the Ad26.COV2.S COVID-19 vaccine or a placebo.

This chain joins TRBV6-5 and TRBJ1-1; a possible D gene is TRBD1 (5 bases). CDR1 is MNHEY and CDR2 is SVGAGI in the germline V gene. Trimming left V 5 bases short and J 8 bases short, with 9 bases between. This CDR3 has 11 residues. CDR3 loop: CASSQGMEAFF. The CDR3 nucleotides read TGTGCCAGCAGTCAGGGAATGGAAGCTTTCTTT.

The chain uses TRBV9 and TRBJ1-1, with TRBD1 matching 7 bases. Germline loops: CDR1 SGDLS, CDR2 YYNGEE. V was pared by 3 bases and J by 7 bases, with 6 bases of the junction left unmatched. The CDR3 runs 13 residues. The CDR3, as DNA: TGTGCCAGCAGCGAGACAGGGAGGGGTGAAGCTTTCTTT. Translating gives CASSETGRGEAFF.

This clone has only a few counts. This sequence joins TRBV11-2 and TRBJ2-1; D is uncertain. The germline CDR1 and CDR2 sequences are SGHAT and FQNNGV. This CDR3 contains 15 residues. V dropped 2 bases and J dropped 5 bases, with 13 bases sitting between them. CDR3 sequence reads: CASSLYFSPDNEQFF. The CDR3 coding sequence is TGTGCCAGCAGCTTATACTTTTCCCCGGACAATGAGCAGTTCTTC. Supplemented by reference TRBV11-2 and TRBJ2-1, the full variable domain reads EAGVAQSPRYKIIEKRQSVAFWCNPISGHATLYWYQQILGQGPKLLIQFQNNGVVDDSQLPKDRFSAERLKGVDSTLKIQPAKLEDSAVYLCASSLYFSPDNEQFFGPGTRLTVL.

The gene calls are TRBV7-9 and TRBJ1-2; D unclear. In germline, CDR1 is SEHNR, CDR2 FQNEAQ (reference sequence). The CDR3 consists of 12 residues. Trimming took 1 base from V and 7 from J, leaving 7 bases between them. CDR3 in DNA: TGTGCCAGCAGCTTAGTTGAAACTGGCTACACCTTC. Translating gives CASSLVETGYTF.

This sequence joins TRBV29-1 and TRBJ1-2; maybe TRBD1 (5 bases). The CDR3 runs to 15 residues. V lost 4 bases, J lost 4 bases, and 19 bases lay in between. In germline, CDR1 is SQVTM, CDR2 ANQGSEA. CDR3 DNA: TGCAGCGTTGGGGAAATGGATGGGGGAGGCTATGGCTACACCTTC. The encoded protein is CSVGEMDGGGYGYTF.

The chain couples TRBV29-1 to TRBJ2-6, with D perhaps matching TRBD2 (6 bases). The V end lost 4 bases, the J end lost 2 bases, and 21 bases lay between the germline ends. Germline values: CDR1 SQVTM, CDR2 ANQGSEA. The CDR3 extends over 18 amino acids. This CDR3 is CSVAGMGTHFPGANVLTF. For the CDR3, the DNA is TGCAGCGTTGCGGGGATGGGGACTCACTTTCCTGGGGCCAACGTCCTGACTTTC.

A single count supports this clone. The chain is built from TRBV11-2 and TRBJ2-1, with 8 bases identical to TRBD2. Losses at the gene ends were 5 bases for V and 2 bases for J; bases not matched to a gene: 2. This CDR3 is 14 amino acids long. Germline V CDR1 and CDR2: SGHAT, FQNNGV. CDR3 amino acids: CASSVGRAYNEQFF. The CDR3 DNA reads as TGTGCCAGCAGCGTCGGGAGGGCCTACAATGAGCAGTTCTTC.

CDR3 loop: CAWSVDREAEQYF. As DNA, the CDR3 is TGTGCCTGGAGTGTAGACAGGGAAGCCGAGCAGTACTTC. The chain couples TRBV30 to TRBJ2-7, with TRBD1 identical over 7 bases. J lost 6 bases, V lost 0 bases, and 5 bases had no gene match. Germline V gives CDR1 GTSNPN, CDR2 SVGIG (reference sequence). The CDR3 totals 13 residues. Drawing the rest from reference TRBV30 and TRBJ2-7, the complete variable domain is SQTIHQWPATLVQPVGSPLSLECTVEGTSNPNLYWYRQAAGRGLQLLFYSVGIGQISSEVPQNLSASRPQDRQFILSSKKLLLSDSGFYLCAWSVDREAEQYFGPGTRLTVT.

The CDR3 DNA sequence: TGTGCCAGCAGCCAAGATCGCGGATCAGGCTACGAGCAGTACTTC. The encoded protein is CASSQDRGSGYEQYF. The V call is TRBV4-2, the J call TRBJ2-7, with D uncertain. Looked up from germline, CDR1 is LGHNA and CDR2 is YNFKEQ. The V gene lost 0 bases and the J gene lost 3 bases, with 12 bases spanning the gap. This CDR3 contains 15 residues.

The rearrangement links TRBV7-2 to TRBJ2-6; D uncertain. CDR3 length: 15 amino acids. Germline-derived CDR1 and CDR2 are SGHTA and FQGNSA. Trimming pared 3 bases from V and 2 bases from J, leaving 8 bases between. The CDR3 loop reads CASSFEQAGANVLTF. The DNA for the CDR3 is TGTGCCAGCAGCTTTGAACAAGCTGGGGCCAACGTCCTGACTTTC.

This sequence joins TRBV7-9 and TRBJ1-4, with 9 bases that match TRBD1. CDR1 SEHNR and CDR2 FQNEAQ come from the germline V gene (reference sequence). The CDR3 sequence is 14 residues long. V dropped 2 bases and J dropped 7; count of bases not matched to a gene: 2. The CDR3 nucleotides read TGTGCCAGCAGCTTAACAGGGGGCGGTGAAAAACTGTTTTTT. Protein sequence: CASSLTGGGEKLFF.

CDR3 DNA sequence: TGTGCCAGCAGGGGTAGCGGGAGGTATTCCTACAATGAGCAGTTCTTC. It encodes CASRGSGRYSYNEQFF. The rearrangement links TRBV2 to TRBJ2-1, with 10 bases lining up with TRBD2. The CDR3 covers 16 residues. V lost 6 bases, J lost 1 base, and 6 bases stayed unmatched. CDR1 and CDR2 (germline): SNHLY, FYNNEI. The full variable domain, its missing parts supplied by reference TRBV2 and TRBJ2-1, is EPEVTQTPSHQVTQMGQEVILRCVPISNHLYFYWYRQILGQKVEFLVSFYNNEISEKSEIFDDQFSVERPDGSNFTLKIRSTKLEDSAMYFCASRGSGRYSYNEQFFGPGTRLTVL.

Here the CDR3 reads CASSQLAGGPSEQFF. CDR3 nucleotide sequence: TGTGCCAGCAGCCAACTAGCGGGAGGGCCTAGTGAGCAGTTCTTC. The genes are TRBV6-5 and TRBJ2-1; 13 bases fit TRBD2. The V gene end was trimmed by 6 bases and the J gene end by 9 bases; junction bases not matched to a gene: 8. The CDR3 contains 15 residues. Per the germline V gene, CDR1 is MNHEY and CDR2 is SVGAGI.

This chain joins TRBV29-1 and TRBJ2-5; 8 nucleotides agree with TRBD2. The germline gives CDR1 SQVTM, CDR2 ANQGSEA. The V segment lost 4 bases and the J segment 2 bases; nucleotides outside the gene matches: 6. CDR3 length: 14 amino acids. The CDR3, as DNA: TGCAGCGTTGTGAGCGGGAGTTGGCAAGAGACCCAGTACTTC. Its translation: CSVVSGSWQETQYF.

The chain joins TRBV30 to TRBJ2-7, with 11 bases identical to TRBD1. The germline V gene has CDR1 GTSNPN and CDR2 SVGIG (reference sequence). The CDR3 is 13 residues long. Trimming at V came to 7 bases and at J to 5 bases, leaving 7 bases not matched to a gene. The CDR3 sequence: CASPGQGGNEQYF. CDR3 DNA: TGTGCCTCGCCGGGACAGGGGGGGAACGAGCAGTACTTC.

The chain is built from TRBV27 and TRBJ2-7; tentative D call: TRBD2 (6 bases). This CDR3 is 14 amino acids long. V lost 6 bases and J 3 bases, leaving 15 bases between the germline ends. Germline V lookup: CDR1 MNHEY, CDR2 SMNVEV (reference sequence). CDR3 residues: CASSSGRRDYEQYF. The CDR3 nucleotides read TGTGCCAGCAGCTCCGGTCGGAGGGACTACGAGCAGTACTTC.

The gene calls are TRBV12-3 or TRBV12-4 and TRBJ1-1; TRBD1 might be the D (5 bases). This CDR3 region has 13 residues. V was shortened by 5 bases and J by 3 bases, with 10 bases between the two germline ends. The CDR3 DNA sequence: TGTGCCAGCAGTAAGGGACTGCACACTGAAGCTTTCTTT. Its protein product is CASSKGLHTEAFF.

V gene TRBV27 combines with J gene TRBJ2-7, with 7 bases aligning to TRBD1. The germline gives CDR1 MNHEY, CDR2 SMNVEV (reference sequence). The CDR3 contains 14 residues. The trim removed 9 bases at V and 2 bases at J, leaving 10 bases unmatched. Written as DNA, the CDR3 is TGTGCCAGTCTGGACAGGCACCCGACCTACGAGCAGTACTTC. Protein: CASLDRHPTYEQYF.

The rearrangement joins TRBV5-1 to TRBJ1-2, with 7 bases matching TRBD1. The V gene end was trimmed by 0 bases and the J gene end by 4 bases; junction bases not matched to a gene: 3. CDR1 and CDR2 from the germline V gene are SGHRS and YFSETQ. The CDR3 runs 14 residues. The CDR3 DNA sequence: TGCGCCAGCAGCTTGGTACAGGGGACCTATGGCTACACCTTC. Encoded protein: CASSLVQGTYGYTF.

A note on this clone: This same CDR3 is encoded by further DNA sequences in the sample. The genes are TRBV30 and TRBJ2-7; D gene unclear. CDR1 and CDR2 from the germline V gene are GTSNPN and SVGIG (reference sequence). The length of the CDR3 is 12 residues. Trimming pared 3 bases from V and 0 bases from J, leaving 6 bases between. The CDR3 DNA follows: TGTGCCTGGAGGACCGACTCCTACGAGCAGTACTTC. This sequence encodes CAWRTDSYEQYF.

The chain has TRBV29-1 and TRBJ2-1, with a weak D call TRBD2 (5 bases). This CDR3 is built from 13 residues. Trimming cost V 4 bases and J 6 bases, with 13 bases left between them. Looked up from germline, CDR1 is SQVTM and CDR2 is ANQGSEA. In DNA, the CDR3 is TGCAGCGTTGGTGAGGGCGTGGGCAATGAGCAGTTCTTC. Its protein product is CSVGEGVGNEQFF.

The chain couples TRBV24-1 to TRBJ2-2; 9 bases map to TRBD2. CDR1 KGHDR and CDR2 SFDVKD come from the germline V gene. J lost 4 bases, V lost 3 bases, and 11 bases had no gene match. The CDR3 totals 18 residues. CDR3 amino acids: CATSDRVRLAGSTGELFF. The CDR3 DNA sequence: TGTGCCACCAGTGATCGGGTCCGGCTAGCGGGATCCACCGGGGAGCTGTTTTTT.

This clone came up once. The chain combines TRBV3-1 (or the pseudogene TRBV3-2) with TRBJ2-5; 7 bases map to TRBD2. Germline values: CDR1 LGHDT, CDR2 YNNKEL (reference sequence). Unmatched junction bases numbered 2, after V lost 1 base and J lost 0 bases. The CDR3 extends over 15 amino acids. The CDR3: CASSQAGTNQETQYF. CDR3 nucleotide sequence: TGTGCCAGCAGCCAAGCGGGGACTAACCAAGAGACCCAGTACTTC.

The gene calls are TRBV30 and TRBJ1-2; D not resolved. Per germline, CDR1 GTSNPN and CDR2 SVGIG (reference sequence). Trimming removed 4 bases from V and 8 bases from J, with 11 bases in between. The CDR3 extends over 11 amino acids. The CDR3 DNA sequence: TGTGCCTGGAACTGGGGAGGGGGCTACACCTTC. This sequence encodes CAWNWGGGYTF.

The V call is TRBV13, the J call TRBJ2-3, with 12 bases matching TRBD2. Germline V lookup: CDR1 PRHDT, CDR2 FYEKMQ (reference sequence). The CDR3 extends over 17 amino acids. J was trimmed by 7 bases and V by 4 bases; bases with no gene match: 12. The CDR3 reads CASSSHQLAGGLNTQYF. The DNA for the CDR3 is TGTGCCAGCAGCTCCCACCAGCTAGCGGGAGGGTTGAATACGCAGTATTTT.

The sample holds a few counts of this clone. The rearrangement uses TRBV19 and TRBJ1-4; D gene ambiguous. Germline CDR1 reads LNHDA; CDR2 reads SQIVND (reference sequence). The length of the CDR3 is 12 residues. Between the trimmed V and J ends, which lost 6 bases and 8 bases, there was a span of 10 bases. CDR3 amino acids: CASSPRQEKLFF. As DNA, the CDR3 is TGTGCCAGTAGCCCGCGCCAAGAAAAACTGTTTTTT.

The sample holds a few counts of this clone. V usage is TRBV27 and J usage is TRBJ1-1, with a weak D call TRBD1 (5 bases). The CDR3 totals 14 residues. Germline assignment: CDR1 MNHEY and CDR2 SMNVEV (reference sequence). V lost 6 bases to trimming and J lost 0 bases, with 11 bases between them. CDR3 sequence (DNA): TGTGCCAGCAGGCCCGGGACGGTGAACACTGAAGCTTTCTTT. This codes for CASRPGTVNTEAFF.

The CDR3 DNA reads TGCAGCGTCGCAGGGGACCAAGGGGACACCATATATTTT. Amino acids: CSVAGDQGDTIYF. This sequence joins TRBV29-1 and TRBJ1-3, with D possibly TRBD1 on 6 matching bases. Germline lookup yields CDR1 SQVTM and CDR2 ANQGSEA. Trimming removed 6 bases at V and 8 bases at J, with 17 bases between. The CDR3 totals 13 residues.

V and J are TRBV11-2 and TRBJ1-2; TRBD1 matches 10 bases. CDR1 is SGHAT, CDR2 FQNNGV, per germline. The CDR3 is made up of 16 amino acids. The V gene end was trimmed by 5 bases and the J gene end by 4 bases; junction bases not matched to a gene: 10. This chain's CDR3 is CASSSRGTGALYGYTF. In nucleotides, the CDR3 is TGTGCCAGCAGCAGCAGAGGGACAGGGGCACTCTATGGCTACACCTTC.

The chain couples TRBV4-3 to TRBJ2-1, with D possibly being TRBD1 (5 bases). CDR1 and CDR2 (germline): LGHNA, YSLEER. The ends were cut back, 0 bases at V and 8 bases at J, with 26 bases in the middle. The CDR3 is 19 amino acids. The CDR3 loop is CASSQDRVESLRLGHEQFF. Written as DNA, the CDR3 is TGCGCCAGCAGCCAAGATAGAGTGGAGTCCTTAAGATTGGGGCATGAGCAGTTCTTC.

Concerning this clone: The sample carries other DNA sequences with the same CDR3. J is TRBJ2-3 and V is TRBV7-2, with D hard to call. This CDR3 has 13 amino acids. Trimming pared 0 bases from V and 2 bases from J, leaving 3 bases between. CDR1 is SGHTA and CDR2 is FQGNSA in the germline V gene. This CDR3 reads CASSLAPTDTQYF. The DNA of the CDR3 is TGTGCCAGCAGCTTAGCCCCCACAGATACGCAGTATTTT.

The count of this clone is one. The rearrangement joins TRBV2 to TRBJ1-5; D unresolved. The CDR3 runs to 12 residues. The ends were cut back, 3 bases at V and 9 bases at J, with 9 bases in the middle. From germline, CDR1 is SNHLY and CDR2 FYNNEI. CDR3 nucleotides: TGTGCCAGCAGTGACTTATTTGTGCCCCAGCATTTT. Protein product: CASSDLFVPQHF. The variable domain in full, with the rest retrieved from reference TRBV2 and TRBJ1-5, is EPEVTQTPSHQVTQMGQEVILRCVPISNHLYFYWYRQILGQKVEFLVSFYNNEISEKSEIFDDQFSVERPDGSNFTLKIRSTKLEDSAMYFCASSDLFVPQHFGDGTRLSIL.